This TCR beta chain was captured in a study of cytomegalovirus exposure and HLA in healthy donors. 13 Jbeta primers and 60 Vbeta primers were used for the PCR. Libraries were prepared by immunoSEQ multiplex PCR; TCRdb keeps only in-frame clonotypes and omits some of them. The data contain around 90,000 clones, roughly four fifths of them seen just once; the ten biggest clones take up 10%. Worth noting for this clone: The antigen is undetermined.

General study results and limits: Sequencing depth across donors, presence/absence analyses assumed, was roughly uniform. In an earlier analysis, productive rearrangement rates for most beta V segments clustered near 87% or 30%. In a later analysis, at a false discovery rate of 0.05, approximately 15,000 TCR beta sequences matched HLA alleles.

Trimming cost V 8 bases and J 2 bases, with 15 bases left between them. Per the germline V gene, CDR1 is MGHDK and CDR2 is SYGVNS. The length of the CDR3 is 14 residues. Input material: PBMCs. This chain links TRBV25-1 with TRBJ2-5; TRBD1 is a possible D gene (6 bases). The source is a human donor in good health. The CDR3 region is CASRGTGRQETQYF. In DNA, the CDR3 is TGTGCCAGCCGAGGTACAGGGCGGCAAGAGACCCAGTACTTC.